This T cell receptor (beta chain) originates from a study of cytomegalovirus exposure and HLA in healthy donors. Germline V gene data show CDR1 as SGHRS and CDR2 as YFSETQ. The CDR3 is made up of 14 amino acids. Trimming removed 0 bases from V and 11 bases from J, with 17 bases in between. The primer mix had 60 Vbeta and 13 Jbeta primers. The protocol was immunoSEQ multiplex PCR, while the TCRdb copy is restricted to in-frame clones and leaves out a portion. The ten most abundant clones cover roughly 1.1% of a sample with 220,000 or so clones. Study results and limitations: It was reportedly the case that the classifier diagnosed cytomegalovirus status with high specificity and sensitivity.

On this clone itself: The target antigen is unknown.

The material sequenced was PBMCs. This TCR was recovered from a girl aged 2-15 years in good health and CMV-seropositive. The chain joins TRBV5-1 to TRBJ1-1, with D possibly being TRBD1 (5 bases). The CDR3 region is CASSLDFQGYGAFF. The CDR3 DNA reads as TGCGCCAGCAGCTTGGATTTTCAGGGTTACGGGGCTTTCTTT.